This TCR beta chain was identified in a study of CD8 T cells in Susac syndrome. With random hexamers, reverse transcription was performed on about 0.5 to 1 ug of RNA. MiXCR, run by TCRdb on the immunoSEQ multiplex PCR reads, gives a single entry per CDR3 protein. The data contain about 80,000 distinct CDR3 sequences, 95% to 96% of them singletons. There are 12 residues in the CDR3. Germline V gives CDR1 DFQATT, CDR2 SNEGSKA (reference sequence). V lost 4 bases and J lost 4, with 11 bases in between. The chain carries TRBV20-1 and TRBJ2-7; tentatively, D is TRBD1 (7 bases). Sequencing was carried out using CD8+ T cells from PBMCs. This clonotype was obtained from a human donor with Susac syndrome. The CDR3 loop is CSATQGGYEQYF. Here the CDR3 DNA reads TGCAGTGCTACCCAGGGGGGTTACGAGCAGTACTTC.